Presented here are 13 T cell receptor beta chains from one specimen sequenced in a study of cytomegalovirus exposure and HLA in healthy donors. It was with 60 Vbeta and 13 Jbeta primers that the PCR ran. Sequenced by immunoSEQ multiplex PCR; TCRdb stores in-frame clones only, minus some. Of 100,000 to 150,000 clones in the sample, 77% were seen once. The sample taken for sequencing was PBMCs. These receptors were taken from a woman in her 40s in good health and CMV-seropositive.

The CDR3 reads CASRTSGYNEQFF. CDR3 nucleotides: TGTGCCAGCAGGACTAGCGGATACAATGAGCAGTTCTTC. This rearrangement joins TRBV27 to TRBJ2-1; 9 bases are shared with TRBD2. CDR3 size: 13 residues. Germline lookup yields CDR1 MNHEY and CDR2 SMNVEV (reference sequence). Unmatched junction bases numbered 1, after V lost 6 bases and J lost 4 bases.

This clone was observed once. The V gene is TRBV5-1, the J gene TRBJ2-1; D perhaps matches TRBD2 (6 bases). The CDR3 covers 15 residues. The germline V gene has CDR1 SGHRS and CDR2 YFSETQ. V gave up 0 bases and J gave up 8 bases, with 15 bases separating them. CDR3 loop: CASSLVSGESDEQFF. In DNA, the CDR3 is TGCGCCAGCAGCTTGGTATCGGGAGAGTCGGATGAGCAGTTCTTC.

The chain has TRBV5-8 and TRBJ1-5; no clear D. This CDR3 has 15 amino acids. Trimming took 4 bases from V and 9 from J, leaving 20 bases between them. Germline assignment: CDR1 SGHTS and CDR2 YDEGEE. In nucleotides, the CDR3 is TGTGCCAGCAGCAAATCCGGGTCACCAATGTTGCCCCAGCATTTT. Its translation is CASSKSGSPMLPQHF.

This chain uses TRBV7-9 with TRBJ2-2; 12 bases fit TRBD2. Germline V gene lookup returns CDR1 SEHNR and CDR2 FQNEAQ (reference sequence). Losses at the gene ends were 5 bases for V and 7 bases for J; bases not matched to a gene: 8. CDR3 size: 16 residues. The CDR3 nucleotides read TGTGCCAGCAGCCCTAGACTAGCGGGAGAGCACGGGGAGCTGTTTTTT. Translation gives CASSPRLAGEHGELFF.

The CDR3 reads CASSLLAGGKYNEQFF. The CDR3 DNA follows: TGTGCCAGCAGCTTGCTAGCGGGAGGGAAATACAATGAGCAGTTCTTC. V and J are TRBV7-3 and TRBJ2-1, with TRBD2 matching 12 bases. V was clipped by 3 bases and J by 4 bases; unmatched bases: 4. The CDR3 runs 16 residues. Germline CDR1 SGHTA, CDR2 FQGTGA.

This chain uses TRBV4-1 with TRBJ2-7, with D possibly TRBD2 on 6 matching bases. This CDR3 is 15 amino acids long. CDR1 and CDR2 (germline): MGHRA, YSYEKL. Trimming left V 2 bases short and J 4 bases short, with 15 bases between. The CDR3 region is CASSQSGTSPYEQYF. The CDR3 nucleotides read TGCGCCAGCAGCCAATCCGGGACTTCGCCTTACGAGCAGTACTTC.

The rearrangement joins TRBV18 to TRBJ1-5; no definite D call. Germline V CDR1 and CDR2: KGHSH, LQKENI. Trimming removed 3 bases at V and 8 bases at J, with 14 bases between. The CDR3 runs 14 residues. The CDR3 coding sequence is TGTGCCAGCTCACCCGGAGGAGGGTTTGAGCCCCAGCATTTT. This gives the protein CASSPGGGFEPQHF.

The chain links TRBV14 to TRBJ2-5, with 7 bases that match TRBD1. With 4 bases clipped from V and 4 bases from J, the junction kept 9 bases outside the gene matches. Looked up from germline, CDR1 is SGHDN and CDR2 is FVKESK. The CDR3 totals 15 residues. In nucleotides, the CDR3 is TGTGCCAGCAGCCCCGGGACAGTGGCTGGAGAGACCCAGTACTTC. It specifies CASSPGTVAGETQYF.

The V and J genes are TRBV30 and TRBJ1-2, with D tentatively TRBD1 (6 bases). Trimming took 1 base from V and 4 from J, leaving 7 bases between them. The CDR3 is 12 residues long. Germline assignment: CDR1 GTSNPN and CDR2 SVGIG (reference sequence). The CDR3 region is CAWSGGGYGYTF. The CDR3 DNA follows: TGTGCCTGGAGTGGAGGGGGCTATGGCTACACCTTC.

This clone was counted between two and nine times. V usage is TRBV18 and J usage is TRBJ1-5; 9 bases align to TRBD1. The CDR3 totals 15 residues. The J segment lost 3 bases and the V segment lost 1 base, leaving 1 base of the junction unmatched. Germline V gene sequence: CDR1 KGHSH, CDR2 LQKENI. The CDR3: CASSPRDRVNQPQHF. The CDR3 bases are TGTGCCAGCTCACCACGGGACAGGGTCAATCAGCCCCAGCATTTT.

This clone was counted a single time. This chain links TRBV7-9 with TRBJ1-1, with D perhaps matching TRBD1 (6 bases). Germline CDR1 reads SEHNR; CDR2 reads FQNEAQ (reference sequence). V lost 5 bases, J lost 4 bases, and 17 bases lay in between. This CDR3 has 15 amino acids. The CDR3 here is CASSPQGFRGTEAFF. The CDR3 nucleotides are TGTGCCAGCAGCCCCCAGGGGTTTAGGGGCACTGAAGCTTTCTTT.

This rearrangement joins TRBV2 to TRBJ2-1; D uncertain. Germline CDR1 and CDR2: SNHLY and FYNNEI. This CDR3 contains 12 residues. Trimming took off 4 bases at V and 7 bases at J, with 8 bases between the two ends. CDR3 bases: TGTGCCAGCAGTGCTCTGGAGAATGAGCAGTTCTTC. As protein: CASSALENEQFF.

CDR3 in amino acids: CASSLGLAGIYNEQFF. The CDR3 DNA sequence: TGTGCCAGCAGCTTGGGACTAGCGGGAATATACAATGAGCAGTTCTTC. This sequence joins TRBV5-5 and TRBJ2-1; 11 bases are shared with TRBD2. This CDR3 region has 16 residues. J lost 4 bases, V lost 0 bases, and 3 bases had no gene match. CDR1 SGHKS and CDR2 YYEKEE come from the germline V gene (reference sequence).